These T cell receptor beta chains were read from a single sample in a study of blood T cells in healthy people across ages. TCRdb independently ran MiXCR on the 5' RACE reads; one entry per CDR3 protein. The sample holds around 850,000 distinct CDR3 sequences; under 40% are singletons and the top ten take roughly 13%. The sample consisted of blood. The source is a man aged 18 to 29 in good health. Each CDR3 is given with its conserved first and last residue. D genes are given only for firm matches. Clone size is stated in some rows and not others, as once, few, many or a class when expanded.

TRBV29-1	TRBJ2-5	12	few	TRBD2	TGCAGCGCCTACGGGGGGGTGGAGACCCAGTACTTC	CSAYGGVETQYF
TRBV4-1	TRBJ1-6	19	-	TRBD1	TGCGCCAGCAGCCCTCTCCCTCCCGACAGGGCAGTGTGGAATTCACCCCTCCACTTT	CASSPLPPDRAVWNSPLHF
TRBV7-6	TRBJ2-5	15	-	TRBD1	TGTGCCAGCAGCGTCGGACAGGGGGCTCAAGAGACCCAGTACTTC	CASSVGQGAQETQYF
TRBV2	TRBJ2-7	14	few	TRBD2	TGTGCCAGCATTGAGACTAGCGGAATCTACGAGCAGTACTTC	CASIETSGIYEQYF
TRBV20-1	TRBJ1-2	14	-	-	TGCAGTGCTAGAGAACCCGGGACTCCCTATGGCTACACCTTC	CSAREPGTPYGYTF
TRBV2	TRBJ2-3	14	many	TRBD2	TGTGCCAGCAGTGCCAGCGGGGTATCAGATACGCAGTATTTT	CASSASGVSDTQYF
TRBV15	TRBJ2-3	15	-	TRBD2	TGTGCCACCAGCAGAGCAGCGGGGATCACAGATACGCAGTATTTT	CATSRAAGITDTQYF
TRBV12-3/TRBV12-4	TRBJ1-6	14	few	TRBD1	TGTGCCAGCAGTTGGGACAGAGGGAATTCACCCCTCCACTTT	CASSWDRGNSPLHF
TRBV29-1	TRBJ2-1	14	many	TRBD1	TGCAGCGTAGAGACAGGGATGCGGTACAATGAGCAGTTCTTC	CSVETGMRYNEQFF
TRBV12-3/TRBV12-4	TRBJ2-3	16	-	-	TGTGCCAGCAGTCCCATACAGGGCTCTAGCACAGATGCGCAGTATTTT	CASSPIQGSSTDAQYF
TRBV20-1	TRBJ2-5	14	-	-	TGCAGTGCTAGAGAGGACAGCGCCGAAGAGACCCAGTACTTC	CSAREDSAEETQYF
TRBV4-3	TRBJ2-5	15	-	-	TGCGCCAGCAGCCAAGCGCTGGACAGCCAAGAGACCCAGTACTTC	CASSQALDSQETQYF